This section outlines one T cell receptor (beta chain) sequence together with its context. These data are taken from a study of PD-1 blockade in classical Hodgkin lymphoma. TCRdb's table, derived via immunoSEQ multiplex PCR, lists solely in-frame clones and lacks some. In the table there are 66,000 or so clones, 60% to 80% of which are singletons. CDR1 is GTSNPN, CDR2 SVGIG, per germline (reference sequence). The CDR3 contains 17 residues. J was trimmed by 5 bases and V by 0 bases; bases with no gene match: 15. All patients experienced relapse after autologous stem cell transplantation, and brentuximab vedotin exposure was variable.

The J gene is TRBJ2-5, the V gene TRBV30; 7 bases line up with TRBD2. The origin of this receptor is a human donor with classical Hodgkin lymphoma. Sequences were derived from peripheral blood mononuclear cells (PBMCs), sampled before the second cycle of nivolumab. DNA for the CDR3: TGTGCCTGGAGTGTAGGTCTCCCCGGGAGGTCGGGGGAGACCCAGTACTTC. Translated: CAWSVGLPGRSGETQYF.